What follows are 22 T cell receptor beta chains derived from one specimen sequenced in a study of post-analysis software for immune sequencing data. The authors incorporated unique molecular identifiers into the TCR beta cDNA libraries. TCRdb re-called the PCR reads with MiXCR, one entry per CDR3 protein. The sample contains 800,000 to 950,000 distinct CDR3 sequences, approximately 53% of which appear only once. These receptors lack a known antigen. Study-wide findings and caveats: A few TRBV segments were significantly more frequent in patients than in controls. TRBV5-6, TRBV5-1 and TRBV20-1 were among these segments.

The sequenced material came from blood. Receptor source: a girl aged 5 to 17 with multiple sclerosis.

This clonotype showed up just a few times. The DNA for the CDR3 is TGCAGTGCTGGAAGCGGGGGGAGTGAGCAGTTCTTC. It codes for CSAGSGGSEQFF. The V gene is TRBV20-1, the J gene TRBJ2-1; 9 bases line up with TRBD2. CDR1 is DFQATT and CDR2 is SNEGSKA in the germline V gene (reference sequence). The length of the CDR3 is 12 residues. With V trimmed by 5 bases and J by 9 bases, 5 bases remained unmatched.

In this sample, this clonotype turned up once. This sequence joins TRBV7-8 and TRBJ2-2; 11 nucleotides match TRBD1. Germline V lookup: CDR1 SGHVS, CDR2 FQNEAQ. Trimming at V came to 6 bases and at J to 8 bases, leaving 17 bases not matched to a gene. The CDR3 length is 18 residues. CDR3: CASRSFLAGQGAKGELFF. The CDR3 DNA reads as TGTGCCAGCAGGTCTTTTTTAGCTGGACAGGGGGCTAAGGGGGAGCTGTTTTTT.

The gene calls are TRBV4-1 and TRBJ2-1; D is possibly TRBD1 (5 bases). Trimming left V 4 bases short and J 8 bases short, with 12 bases between. This CDR3 region has 13 residues. CDR1 MGHRA and CDR2 YSYEKL come from the germline V gene. The CDR3, as DNA: TGCGCCAGCAGCCGGCCAGACAGTGATGAGCAGTTCTTC. It yields the protein CASSRPDSDEQFF.

This clonotype was observed once. V usage is TRBV7-9 and J usage is TRBJ2-7; 8 bases align to TRBD1. Germline V gene lookup returns CDR1 SEHNR and CDR2 FQNEAQ (reference sequence). The junction had 12 bases not matched to a gene; V was cut back by 6 bases and J by 5 bases. There are 15 residues in the CDR3. The CDR3 reads CASRQQGARGHEQYF. The CDR3 DNA is TGTGCCAGCAGACAGCAGGGGGCTAGAGGCCACGAGCAGTACTTC.

V and J are TRBV12-3 or TRBV12-4 and TRBJ1-2; tentative D call: TRBD1 (5 bases). The CDR3 covers 15 residues. V lost 4 bases, J lost 4 bases, and 16 bases lay in between. The CDR3 is CASSSGTLQVYGYTF. CDR3 coding DNA: TGTGCCAGCAGTTCCGGGACCCTACAGGTCTATGGCTACACCTTC.

The rearrangement links TRBV20-1 to TRBJ2-7; tentatively, D is TRBD1 (5 bases). V shed 5 bases and J shed 1 base, with 9 bases lying between them. The length of the CDR3 is 12 residues. CDR1 DFQATT and CDR2 SNEGSKA come from the germline V gene (reference sequence). The CDR3 spells CSAGRQSYEQYF. Written as DNA, the CDR3 is TGCAGTGCTGGAAGACAGTCCTACGAGCAGTACTTC.

This clonotype was counted between two and nine times. The chain recombines TRBV20-1 with TRBJ2-3; D is ambiguous. Germline assignment: CDR1 DFQATT and CDR2 SNEGSKA (reference sequence). Between the trimmed V and J ends, which lost 6 bases and 3 bases, there was a span of 10 bases. This CDR3 has 12 amino acids. CDR3 sequence: CSARTVTDTQYF. The CDR3 nucleotides are TGCAGTGCGCGGACGGTTACAGATACGCAGTATTTT.

This clonotype was picked up a small number of times. The chain has TRBV3-1 and TRBJ2-5; maybe TRBD1 (6 bases). V dropped 2 bases and J dropped 4 bases, with 11 bases sitting between them. This CDR3 spans 14 amino acids. Germline values: CDR1 LGHDT, CDR2 YNNKEL (reference sequence). The CDR3 DNA reads as TGTGCCAGCAGCCAAAGTCTCAGGGGAGAGACCCAGTACTTC. Translation gives CASSQSLRGETQYF.

This clonotype was seen once. V and J are TRBV5-1 and TRBJ1-1, with TRBD1 matching over 7 bases. J was trimmed by 1 base and V by 0 bases; bases with no gene match: 3. Germline V gene data show CDR1 as SGHRS and CDR2 as YFSETQ. This CDR3 comprises 15 residues. The CDR3 is CASSLGDRENTEAFF. The CDR3 nucleotides are TGCGCCAGCAGCTTGGGGGACAGAGAGAACACTGAAGCTTTCTTT.

The chain is built from TRBV20-1 and TRBJ2-3; TRBD2 aligns across 9 bases. V gave up 0 bases and J gave up 6 bases; unmatched junction bases: 13. The CDR3 extends over 17 amino acids. CDR1 and CDR2 from the germline V gene are DFQATT and SNEGSKA (reference sequence). CDR3 protein: CSARDLKGLAGWDTQYF. DNA of the CDR3: TGCAGTGCTAGAGATCTCAAGGGGCTAGCGGGATGGGATACGCAGTATTTT.

This clonotype has only a few counts. This chain uses TRBV6-5 with TRBJ2-3; D possibly matches TRBD1 or TRBD2 (5 bases each). V lost 5 bases to trimming and J lost 5 bases, with 11 bases between them. CDR3 length equals 13 residues. The germline gives CDR1 MNHEY, CDR2 SVGAGI. The CDR3 loop reads CASSRDEEDTQYF. The CDR3 DNA reads TGTGCCAGCAGTCGGGACGAGGAAGATACGCAGTATTTT.

The V and J genes are TRBV27 and TRBJ2-3, with TRBD2 identical over 7 bases. Trimming removed 3 bases from V and 4 bases from J; junction bases left unmatched: 7. Germline-derived CDR1 and CDR2 are MNHEY and SMNVEV (reference sequence). The CDR3 consists of 15 residues. CDR3 sequence: CASSFRTRFPDTQYF. CDR3 DNA sequence: TGTGCCAGCAGTTTTCGGACTAGATTTCCAGATACGCAGTATTTT.

J is TRBJ2-5 and V is TRBV12-3 or TRBV12-4; D ambiguous. TRBJ2-7 explains the end of the DNA better; the J call may be wrong. There are 13 residues in the CDR3. The CDR3 here is CASSFHSRYEQYF. CDR3 nucleotides: TGTGCCAGCAGTTTCCACAGCAGGTACGAGCAGTACTTC.

The chain recombines TRBV9 with TRBJ2-1; either TRBD1 or TRBD2 may fit D (5 bases each). CDR1 and CDR2 from the germline V gene are SGDLS and YYNGEE. The CDR3 runs to 16 residues. V was shortened by 1 base and J by 2 bases, with 13 bases between the two germline ends. CDR3 nucleotide sequence: TGTGCCAGCAGCGTAAAGACAGCGGCCCCCTACAATGAGCAGTTCTTC. Translated, it gives CASSVKTAAPYNEQFF.

As to this clonotype: A junction end diverges from the germline sequence, so it may reflect a read error. The chain couples TRBV3-1 to TRBJ2-3; 9 bases agree with TRBD2. This CDR3 is 18 amino acids long. CDR1 LGHDT and CDR2 YNNKEL come from the germline V gene (reference sequence). CDR3 nucleotide sequence: TGTGCCTGCAGCCAAGGGTCGTCCGGACTAGCGCGAACAGATACGCAGTATTTT. Translation: CACSQGSSGLARTDTQYF.

The chain joins TRBV29-1 to TRBJ2-7; 8 bases align to TRBD1. The CDR3 is made up of 14 amino acids. Germline trimming cut 7 bases from V and 0 bases from J; bases unmatched to any gene: 8. Germline V CDR1 and CDR2: SQVTM, ANQGSEA. CDR3 region: CSARPGQDSYEQYF. The CDR3 nucleotides read TGCAGCGCCCGACCGGGACAGGACTCCTACGAGCAGTACTTC.

In the case of this clonotype: Sequence at one end of the junction differs from germline and may be a read error. The chain joins TRBV4-1 to TRBJ2-3, with 15 nucleotides matching TRBD2. The CDR3 covers 15 residues. CDR1 MGHRA and CDR2 YSYEKL come from the germline V gene. Written as DNA, the CDR3 is TGCGCCAGCAGCCGGACTAGCGGGGGGGCAGATGCGCAGTATTTT. The encoded protein is CASSRTSGGADAQYF.

This clonotype was detected only a few times. The V gene is TRBV12-3 or TRBV12-4, the J gene TRBJ2-7; weak D call: TRBD2 (5 bases). V gave up 5 bases and J gave up 2 bases, with 16 bases separating them. This CDR3 contains 15 residues. The CDR3 coding sequence is TGTGCCAGCAGTCCCTTGGACCGAGGGCCCTACGAGCAGTACTTC. It specifies CASSPLDRGPYEQYF.

This chain connects TRBV2 to TRBJ2-1; TRBD1 might be the D (6 bases). CDR3 length: 12 amino acids. Trimming pared 1 base from V and 13 bases from J, leaving 11 bases between. Looked up from germline, CDR1 is SNHLY and CDR2 is FYNNEI. CDR3 DNA sequence: TGTGCCAGCAGTGAAGGGGACACCCTACAGTTCTTC. This gives the protein CASSEGDTLQFF.

The chain is built from TRBV6-5 and TRBJ2-4, with 7 bases lining up with TRBD1. The J call is doubtful: the DNA matches TRBJ2-7 better. This CDR3 spans 14 amino acids. From germline, CDR1 is MNHEY and CDR2 SVGAGI. CDR3 DNA sequence: TGTGCCAGCAGTAATCGACAGGGCCGGGACGAGCAGTACTTC. It specifies CASSNRQGRDEQYF.

The J gene is TRBJ2-7, the V gene TRBV7-3; D gene uncertain. The ends were cut back, 3 bases at V and 2 bases at J, with 14 bases in the middle. Germline CDR1 reads SGHTA; CDR2 reads FQGTGA. This CDR3 spans 15 amino acids. The CDR3 DNA follows: TGTGCCAGCAGCTTTAGTCCCGAACAGACCTACGAGCAGTACTTC. This sequence encodes CASSFSPEQTYEQYF.

The CDR3 nucleotides read TGTGCCAGCAGTTACGCCGGGGGGCCTTCCGGGACCCAGTACTTC. As protein: CASSYAGGPSGTQYF. The V and J genes are TRBV6-2 or TRBV6-3 and TRBJ2-5; the D gene is possibly TRBD2 (7 bases). Between the trimmed V and J ends, which lost 2 bases and 7 bases, there was a span of 17 bases. Germline lookup yields CDR1 MNHEY and CDR2 SVGEGT. This CDR3 has 15 amino acids.